This T cell receptor (beta chain) was captured in a study of human T cells and chemical hapten exposure. Study-level information: Across its roughly 23 weeks, the study gave patients weekly diphenylcyclopropenone doses to the scalp. Whole-study findings and limits: All donors were alopecia patients, so their immunity may differ from that of healthy people.

Points on this clonotype: Its antigen is unidentified.

Time point reported: patch test 2, 6 weeks after DPC sensitization. Sample treatment: therapeutic diphenylcyclopropenone sensitization with weekly scalp DPC. From the RACE reads, TCRdb called clonotypes with MiXCR, one entry per CDR3 protein. This table has around 67,000 distinct CDR3 sequences, about 9% appearing once. Looked up from germline, CDR1 is DFQATT and CDR2 is SNEGSKA (reference sequence). Trimming took off 6 bases at V and 3 bases at J, with 11 bases between the two ends. CDR3 length equals 12 residues. V and J are TRBV20-1 and TRBJ1-1; D possibly corresponds to TRBD1 (6 bases). The receptor was isolated from a woman in her forties or fifties with alopecia areata. Some clones in this sample may be carry-over from other donors' samples. The specimen comprised whole blood, sampled in connection with sensitization to the hapten diphenylcyclopropenone (DPC). This CDR3 is CSAWPGDTEAFF. The CDR3 bases are TGCAGTGCCTGGCCAGGGGACACTGAAGCTTTCTTT.